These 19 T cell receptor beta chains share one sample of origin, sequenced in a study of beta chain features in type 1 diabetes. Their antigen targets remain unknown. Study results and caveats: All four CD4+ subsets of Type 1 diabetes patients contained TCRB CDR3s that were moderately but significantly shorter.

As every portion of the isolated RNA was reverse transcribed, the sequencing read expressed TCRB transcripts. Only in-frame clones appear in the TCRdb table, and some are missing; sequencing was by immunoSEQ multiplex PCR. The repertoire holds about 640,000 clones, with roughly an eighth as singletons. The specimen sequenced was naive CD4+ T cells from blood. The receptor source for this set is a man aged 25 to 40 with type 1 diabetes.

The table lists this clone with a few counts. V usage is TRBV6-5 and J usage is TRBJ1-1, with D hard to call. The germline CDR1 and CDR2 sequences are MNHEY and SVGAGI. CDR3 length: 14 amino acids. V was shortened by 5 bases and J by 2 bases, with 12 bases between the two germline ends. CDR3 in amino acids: CASSQERVNTEAFF. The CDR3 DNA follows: TGTGCCAGCAGTCAAGAAAGGGTTAACACTGAAGCTTTCTTT.

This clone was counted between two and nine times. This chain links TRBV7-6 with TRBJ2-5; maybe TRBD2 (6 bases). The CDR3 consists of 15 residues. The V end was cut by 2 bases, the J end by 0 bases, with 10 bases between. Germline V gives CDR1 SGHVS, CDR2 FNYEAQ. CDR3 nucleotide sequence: TGTGCCAGCAGCTTATTGGGAGGCAACCAAGAGACCCAGTACTTC. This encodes CASSLLGGNQETQYF.

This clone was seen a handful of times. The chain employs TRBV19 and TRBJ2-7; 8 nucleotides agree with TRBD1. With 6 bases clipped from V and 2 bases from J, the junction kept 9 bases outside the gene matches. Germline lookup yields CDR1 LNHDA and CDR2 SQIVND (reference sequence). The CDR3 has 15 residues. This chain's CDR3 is CASSGTGTGTYEQYF. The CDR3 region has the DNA TGTGCCAGTAGCGGCACCGGGACAGGCACCTACGAGCAGTACTTC. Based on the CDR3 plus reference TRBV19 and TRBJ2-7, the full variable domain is DGGITQSPKYLFRKEGQNVTLSCEQNLNHDAMYWYRQDPGQGLRLIYYSQIVNDFQKGDIAEGYSVSREKKESFPLTVTSAQKNPTAFYLCASSGTGTGTYEQYFGPGTRLTVT.

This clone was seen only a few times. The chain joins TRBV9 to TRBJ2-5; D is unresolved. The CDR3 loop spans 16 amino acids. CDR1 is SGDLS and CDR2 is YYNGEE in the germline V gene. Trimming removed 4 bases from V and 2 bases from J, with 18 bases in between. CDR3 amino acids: CASSPQQSSEQETQYF. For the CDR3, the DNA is TGTGCCAGCAGCCCTCAGCAGTCAAGCGAACAAGAGACCCAGTACTTC.

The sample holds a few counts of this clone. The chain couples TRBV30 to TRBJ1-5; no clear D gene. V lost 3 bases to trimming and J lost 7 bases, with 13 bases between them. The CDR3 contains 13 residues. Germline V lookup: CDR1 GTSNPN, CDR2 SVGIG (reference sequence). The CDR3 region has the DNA TGTGCCTGGAGCCGGGCGGAGGGCCAGCCCCAGCATTTT. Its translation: CAWSRAEGQPQHF. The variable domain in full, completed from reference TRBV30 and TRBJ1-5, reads SQTIHQWPATLVQPVGSPLSLECTVEGTSNPNLYWYRQAAGRGLQLLFYSVGIGQISSEVPQNLSASRPQDRQFILSSKKLLLSDSGFYLCAWSRAEGQPQHFGDGTRLSIL.

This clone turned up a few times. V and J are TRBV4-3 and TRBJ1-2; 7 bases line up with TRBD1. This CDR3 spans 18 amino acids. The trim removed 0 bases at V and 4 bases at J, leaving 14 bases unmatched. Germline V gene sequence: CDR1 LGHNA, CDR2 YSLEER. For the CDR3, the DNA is TGCGCCAGCAGCCAAGATCTGAGACAGGGTCTTCGAGGCTATGGCTACACCTTC. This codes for CASSQDLRQGLRGYGYTF.

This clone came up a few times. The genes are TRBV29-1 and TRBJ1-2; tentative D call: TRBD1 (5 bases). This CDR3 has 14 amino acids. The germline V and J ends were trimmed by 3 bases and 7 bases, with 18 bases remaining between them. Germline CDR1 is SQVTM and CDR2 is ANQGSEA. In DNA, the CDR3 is TGCAGCGTTGACCGCGGGGGGAGGAGCGGTGGCTACACCTTC. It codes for CSVDRGGRSGGYTF.

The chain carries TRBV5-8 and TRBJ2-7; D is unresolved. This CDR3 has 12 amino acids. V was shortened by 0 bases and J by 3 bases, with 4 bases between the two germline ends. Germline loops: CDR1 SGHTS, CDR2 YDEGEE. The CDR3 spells CASSLALYEQYF. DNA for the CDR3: TGTGCCAGCAGCTTGGCCCTCTACGAGCAGTACTTC.

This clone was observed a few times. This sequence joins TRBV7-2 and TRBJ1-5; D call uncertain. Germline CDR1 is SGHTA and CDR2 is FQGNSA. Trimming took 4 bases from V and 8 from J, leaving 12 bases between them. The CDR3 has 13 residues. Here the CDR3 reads CASSSDPSKPQHF. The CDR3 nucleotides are TGTGCCAGCAGCTCAGACCCCTCGAAGCCCCAGCATTTT.

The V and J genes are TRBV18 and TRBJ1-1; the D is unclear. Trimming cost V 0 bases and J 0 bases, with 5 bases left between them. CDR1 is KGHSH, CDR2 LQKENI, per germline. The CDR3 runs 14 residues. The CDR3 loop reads CASSPPTLNTEAFF. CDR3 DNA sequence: TGTGCCAGCTCACCACCGACCCTGAACACTGAAGCTTTCTTT.

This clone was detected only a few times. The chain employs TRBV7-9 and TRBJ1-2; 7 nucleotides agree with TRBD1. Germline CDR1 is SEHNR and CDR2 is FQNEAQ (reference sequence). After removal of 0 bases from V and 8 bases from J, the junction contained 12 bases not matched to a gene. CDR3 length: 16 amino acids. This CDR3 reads CASSLADRDPPGGYTF. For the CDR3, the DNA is TGTGCCAGCAGCTTAGCAGACAGGGACCCACCCGGGGGCTACACCTTC.

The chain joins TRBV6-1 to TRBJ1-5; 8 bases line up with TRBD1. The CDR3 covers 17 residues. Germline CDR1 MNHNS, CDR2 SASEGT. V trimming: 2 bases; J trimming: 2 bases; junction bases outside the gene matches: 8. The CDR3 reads CASSEHLTGGGNQPQHF. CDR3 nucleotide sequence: TGTGCCAGCAGTGAACACCTCACAGGGGGAGGCAATCAGCCCCAGCATTTT.

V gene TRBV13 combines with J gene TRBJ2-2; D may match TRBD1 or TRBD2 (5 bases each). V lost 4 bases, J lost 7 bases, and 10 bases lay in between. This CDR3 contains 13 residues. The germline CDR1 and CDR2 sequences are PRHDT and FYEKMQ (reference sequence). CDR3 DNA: TGTGCCAGCAGCTACGGGGCGGTCGGGGAGCTGTTTTTT. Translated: CASSYGAVGELFF.

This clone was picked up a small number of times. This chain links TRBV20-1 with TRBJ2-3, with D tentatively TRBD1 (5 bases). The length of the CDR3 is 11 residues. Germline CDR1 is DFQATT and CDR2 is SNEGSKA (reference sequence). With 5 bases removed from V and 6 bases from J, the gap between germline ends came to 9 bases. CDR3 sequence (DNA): TGCAGTGCTTCAGCAGGGGATACGCAGTATTTT. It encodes CSASAGDTQYF.

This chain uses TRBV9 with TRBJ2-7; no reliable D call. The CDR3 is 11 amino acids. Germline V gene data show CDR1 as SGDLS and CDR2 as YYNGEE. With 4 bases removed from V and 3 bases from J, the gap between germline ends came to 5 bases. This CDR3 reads CASSIHYEQYF. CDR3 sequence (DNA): TGTGCCAGCAGCATCCACTACGAGCAGTACTTC.

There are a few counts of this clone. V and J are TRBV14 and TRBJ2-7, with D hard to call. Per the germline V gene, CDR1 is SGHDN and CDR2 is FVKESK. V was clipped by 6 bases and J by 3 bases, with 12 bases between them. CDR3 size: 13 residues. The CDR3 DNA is TGTGCCAGCAGTCCCAACCACCACTACGAGCAGTACTTC. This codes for CASSPNHHYEQYF.

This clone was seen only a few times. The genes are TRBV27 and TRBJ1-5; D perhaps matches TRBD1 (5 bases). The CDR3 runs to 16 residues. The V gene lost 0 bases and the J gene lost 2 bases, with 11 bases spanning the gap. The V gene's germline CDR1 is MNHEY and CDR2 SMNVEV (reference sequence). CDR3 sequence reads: CASSLSFRDGNQPQHF. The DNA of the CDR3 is TGTGCCAGCAGTTTATCGTTCAGGGATGGCAATCAGCCCCAGCATTTT.

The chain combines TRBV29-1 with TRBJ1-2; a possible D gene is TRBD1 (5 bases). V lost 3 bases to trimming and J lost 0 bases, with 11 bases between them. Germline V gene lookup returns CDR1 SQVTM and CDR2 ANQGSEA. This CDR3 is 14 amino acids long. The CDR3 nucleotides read TGCAGCGTTGAGGACACCACCACTAACTATGGCTACACCTTC. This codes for CSVEDTTTNYGYTF.

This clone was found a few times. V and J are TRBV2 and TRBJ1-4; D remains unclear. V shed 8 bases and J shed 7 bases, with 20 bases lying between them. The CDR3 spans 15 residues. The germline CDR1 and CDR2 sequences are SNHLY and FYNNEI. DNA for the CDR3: TGTGCCAGCTGTTTTCGGGCCCTAAGAAGTGAAAAACTGTTTTTT. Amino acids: CASCFRALRSEKLFF.